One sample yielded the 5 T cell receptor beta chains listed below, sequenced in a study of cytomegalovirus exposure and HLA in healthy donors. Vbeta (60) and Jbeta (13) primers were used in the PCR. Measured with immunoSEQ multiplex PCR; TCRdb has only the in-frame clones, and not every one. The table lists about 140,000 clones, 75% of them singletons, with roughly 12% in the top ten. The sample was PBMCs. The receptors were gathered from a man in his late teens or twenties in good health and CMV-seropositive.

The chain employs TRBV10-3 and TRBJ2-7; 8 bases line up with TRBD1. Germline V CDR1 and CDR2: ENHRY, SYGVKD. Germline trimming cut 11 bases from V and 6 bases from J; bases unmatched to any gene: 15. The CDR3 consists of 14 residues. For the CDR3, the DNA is TGTGCCGTGTGGACAGGGTTTATCTTTCGCGAGCAGTACTTC. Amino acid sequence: CAVWTGFIFREQYF.

The CDR3 sequence: CASSLTRGAGGYNEQFF. CDR3 DNA: TGTGCCAGCAGCTTAACGAGGGGGGCGGGAGGCTACAATGAGCAGTTCTTC. The genes are TRBV7-3 and TRBJ2-1; 8 bases agree with TRBD2. The CDR3 length is 17 residues. Germline CDR1 SGHTA, CDR2 FQGTGA. V lost 0 bases and J lost 3; bases outside the gene matches: 7.

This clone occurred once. The CDR3 sequence is CASSLSSPFPREDGYTF. The CDR3 DNA follows: TGTGCCAGCAGTTTATCTAGTCCCTTCCCCAGGGAAGATGGCTACACCTTC. V is TRBV28 and J is TRBJ1-2; D perhaps matches TRBD1 (5 bases). The CDR3 consists of 17 residues. Trimming left V 1 base short and J 6 bases short, with 21 bases between. The germline gives CDR1 MDHEN, CDR2 SYDVKM.

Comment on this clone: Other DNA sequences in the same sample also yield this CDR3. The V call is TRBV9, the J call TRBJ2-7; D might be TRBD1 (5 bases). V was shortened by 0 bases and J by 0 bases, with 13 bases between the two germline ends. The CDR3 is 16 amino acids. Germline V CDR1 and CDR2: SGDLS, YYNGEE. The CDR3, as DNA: TGTGCCAGCAGCGTAGCTACGACAGTCCACTCCTACGAGCAGTACTTC. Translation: CASSVATTVHSYEQYF.

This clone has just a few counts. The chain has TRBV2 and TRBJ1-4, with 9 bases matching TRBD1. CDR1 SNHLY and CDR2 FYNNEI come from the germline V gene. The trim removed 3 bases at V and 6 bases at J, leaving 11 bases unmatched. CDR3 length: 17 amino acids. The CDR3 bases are TGTGCCAGCAGTGATATTTTACAGGGGGCGTTGGATGAAAAACTGTTTTTT. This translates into CASSDILQGALDEKLFF.